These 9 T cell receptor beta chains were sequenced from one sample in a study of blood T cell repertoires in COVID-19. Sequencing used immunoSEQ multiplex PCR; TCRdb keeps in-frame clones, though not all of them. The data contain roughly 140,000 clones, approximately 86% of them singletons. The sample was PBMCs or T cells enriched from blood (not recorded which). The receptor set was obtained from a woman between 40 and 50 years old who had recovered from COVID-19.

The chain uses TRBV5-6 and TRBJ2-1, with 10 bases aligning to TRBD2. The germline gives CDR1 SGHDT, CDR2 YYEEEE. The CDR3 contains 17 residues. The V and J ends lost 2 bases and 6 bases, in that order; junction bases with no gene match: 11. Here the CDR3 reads CASSFPETSGTGNEQFF. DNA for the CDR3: TGTGCCAGCAGCTTCCCTGAAACTAGCGGGACTGGCAATGAGCAGTTCTTC. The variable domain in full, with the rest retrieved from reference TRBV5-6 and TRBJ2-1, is DAGVTQSPTHLIKTRGQQVTLRCSPKSGHDTVSWYQQALGQGPQFIFQYYEEEERQRGNFPDRFSGHQFPNYSSELNVNALLLGDSALYLCASSFPETSGTGNEQFFGPGTRLTVL.

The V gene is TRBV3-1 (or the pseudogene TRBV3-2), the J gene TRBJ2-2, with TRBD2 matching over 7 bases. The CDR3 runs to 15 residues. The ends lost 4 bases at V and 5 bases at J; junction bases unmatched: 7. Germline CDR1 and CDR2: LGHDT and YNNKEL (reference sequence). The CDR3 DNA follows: TGTGCCAGCAGCCCTTGGGGGGGTTTAACCGGGGAGCTGTTTTTT. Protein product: CASSPWGGLTGELFF.

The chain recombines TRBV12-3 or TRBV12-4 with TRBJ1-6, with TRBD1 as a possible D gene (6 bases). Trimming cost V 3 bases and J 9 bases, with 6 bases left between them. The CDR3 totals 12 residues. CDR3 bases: TGTGCCAGCAGTTTCAGGGGTTCACCCCTCCACTTT. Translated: CASSFRGSPLHF.

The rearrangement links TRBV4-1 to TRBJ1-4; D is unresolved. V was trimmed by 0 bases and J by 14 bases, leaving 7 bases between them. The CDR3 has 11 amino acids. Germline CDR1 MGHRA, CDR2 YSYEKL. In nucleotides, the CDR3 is TGCGCCAGCAGCCAAGAGGGCCAGCTGTTTTTT. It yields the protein CASSQEGQLFF.

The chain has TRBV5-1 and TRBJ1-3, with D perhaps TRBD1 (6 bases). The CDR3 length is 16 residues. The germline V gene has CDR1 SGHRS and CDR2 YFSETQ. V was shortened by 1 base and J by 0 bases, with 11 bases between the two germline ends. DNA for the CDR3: TGCGCCAGCAGCTTGTCAGGGACAACCTCTGGAAACACCATATATTTT. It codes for CASSLSGTTSGNTIYF. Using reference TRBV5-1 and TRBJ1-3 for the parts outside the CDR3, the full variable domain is KAGVTQTPRYLIKTRGQQVTLSCSPISGHRSVSWYQQTPGQGLQFLFEYFSETQRNKGNFPGRFSGRQFSNSRSEMNVSTLELGDSALYLCASSLSGTTSGNTIYFGEGSWLTVV.

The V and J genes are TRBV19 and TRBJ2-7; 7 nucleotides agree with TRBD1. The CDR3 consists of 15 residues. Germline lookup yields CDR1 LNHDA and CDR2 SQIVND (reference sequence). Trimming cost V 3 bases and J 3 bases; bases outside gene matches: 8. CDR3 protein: CASSMKGAEVYEQYF. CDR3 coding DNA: TGTGCCAGTAGTATGAAGGGGGCGGAAGTCTACGAGCAGTACTTC.

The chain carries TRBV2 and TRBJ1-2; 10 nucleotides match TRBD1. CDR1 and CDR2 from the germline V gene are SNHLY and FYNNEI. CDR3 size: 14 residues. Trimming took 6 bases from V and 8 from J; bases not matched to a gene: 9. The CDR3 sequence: CASSPQGTGDGYTF. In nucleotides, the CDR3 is TGTGCCAGCAGCCCTCAGGGGACAGGGGACGGCTACACCTTC.

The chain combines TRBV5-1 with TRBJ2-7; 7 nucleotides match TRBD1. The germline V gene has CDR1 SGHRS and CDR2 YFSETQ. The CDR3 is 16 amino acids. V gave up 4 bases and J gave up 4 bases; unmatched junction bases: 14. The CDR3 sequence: CASSAGSGTEQYEQYF. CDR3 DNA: TGCGCCAGCAGCGCCGGGTCAGGGACAGAACAGTACGAGCAGTACTTC.

CDR3 amino acids: CASSLGLAWGEETQYF. The CDR3 nucleotides read TGTGCCAGCAGCTTAGGCCTAGCTTGGGGGGAAGAGACCCAGTACTTC. V and J are TRBV11-1 and TRBJ2-5, with TRBD2 as a possible D gene (6 bases). Trimming took off 1 base at V and 3 bases at J, with 15 bases between the two ends. Germline values: CDR1 SGHAT, CDR2 FQDESV (reference sequence). The CDR3 runs to 16 residues.